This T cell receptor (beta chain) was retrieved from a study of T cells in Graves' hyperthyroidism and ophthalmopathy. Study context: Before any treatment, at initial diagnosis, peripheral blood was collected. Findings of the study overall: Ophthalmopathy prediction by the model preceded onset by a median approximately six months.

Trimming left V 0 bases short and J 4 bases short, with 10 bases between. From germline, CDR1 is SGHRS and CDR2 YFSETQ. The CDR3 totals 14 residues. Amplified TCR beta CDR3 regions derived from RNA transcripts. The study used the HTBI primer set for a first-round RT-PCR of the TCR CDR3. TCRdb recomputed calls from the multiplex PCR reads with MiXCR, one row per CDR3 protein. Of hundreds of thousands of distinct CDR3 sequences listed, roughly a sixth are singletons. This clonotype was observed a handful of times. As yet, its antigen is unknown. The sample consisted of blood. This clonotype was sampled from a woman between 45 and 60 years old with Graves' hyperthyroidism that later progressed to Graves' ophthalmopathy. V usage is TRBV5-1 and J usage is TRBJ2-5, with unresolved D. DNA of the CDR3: TGCGCCAGCAGCTTGGAAGGTCGAGCAGAGACCCAGTACTTC. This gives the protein CASSLEGRAETQYF.